Below are 30 T cell receptor beta chains sequenced from a single sample in a study of T-cell reconstitution after alpha-beta-depleted transplantation in children. Unique molecular identifiers were incorporated during preparation of the TCRbeta library. TCRdb used MiXCR to reprocess the PCR reads, holding one entry per CDR3 protein. Of around 340,000 distinct CDR3 sequences in the sample, roughly 13% were seen once. The material sequenced was PBMCs, taken from the stem cell graft. These receptors were taken from a human donor who donated a stem cell graft to a child with Fanconi anemia.

The chain recombines TRBV7-8 with TRBJ2-2; 11 bases are shared with TRBD1. The CDR3 is 18 residues long. Germline V gene data show CDR1 as SGHVS and CDR2 as FQNEAQ. J gave up 7 bases and V 5 bases, and 15 bases lay outside the gene matches. The CDR3 nucleotides read TGTGCCAGCAGCGCTCCCTTAAGGACAGGGGGCGGGAACGGGGAGCTGTTTTTT. Encoded protein: CASSAPLRTGGGNGELFF.

This sequence joins TRBV5-1 and TRBJ1-2; 9 bases map to TRBD1. The CDR3 spans 15 residues. Germline CDR1 SGHRS, CDR2 YFSETQ. V shed 4 bases and J 0 bases; nucleotides not matched to a gene: 4. CDR3 DNA sequence: TGCGCCAGCAGCGTGGACAGGGGAGCTAACTATGGCTACACCTTC. Amino acid sequence: CASSVDRGANYGYTF.

In its sample, this clonotype was seen a few times. The chain employs TRBV4-3 and TRBJ2-1; tentative D call: TRBD1 (6 bases). The CDR3 sequence is 15 residues long. Trimming shortened V by 4 bases and J by 8 bases, and 18 bases separated the two germline ends. Germline loops: CDR1 LGHNA, CDR2 YSLEER. CDR3 nucleotide sequence: TGCGCCAGCAGCCCCTTACTTATACAGGGCGATGAGCAGTTCTTC. Amino acids: CASSPLLIQGDEQFF.

The gene calls are TRBV18 and TRBJ2-2; D not resolved. CDR3 length equals 16 residues. The germline V gene encodes CDR1 KGHSH and CDR2 LQKENI. Between the trimmed V and J ends, which lost 4 bases and 0 bases, there was a span of 12 bases. The CDR3 region is CASSLQVSANTGELFF. The CDR3 DNA sequence: TGTGCCAGCTCACTTCAGGTTTCCGCGAACACCGGGGAGCTGTTTTTT.

V is TRBV24-1 and J is TRBJ1-1; D perhaps matches TRBD1 (6 bases). Germline CDR1 reads KGHDR; CDR2 reads SFDVKD. Trimming removed 7 bases at V and 0 bases at J, with 11 bases between. CDR3 length equals 14 residues. The CDR3 spells CATSQTGLNTEAFF. As DNA, the CDR3 is TGTGCCACCAGCCAGACAGGCTTGAACACTGAAGCTTTCTTT.

The chain employs TRBV12-3 or TRBV12-4 and TRBJ2-7; D unresolved. The V end was cut by 6 bases, the J end by 5 bases, with 11 bases between. CDR3 length: 12 residues. This CDR3 reads CASRQSANEQYF. As DNA, the CDR3 is TGTGCCAGCAGACAATCCGCCAACGAGCAGTACTTC.

This chain uses TRBV18 with TRBJ2-7; possibly TRBD1 for D (6 bases). Germline CDR1 is KGHSH and CDR2 is LQKENI. The ends were cut back, 3 bases at V and 2 bases at J, with 8 bases in the middle. The CDR3 covers 13 residues. The DNA of the CDR3 is TGTGCCAGCTCACCCCCAGGGGCCTACGAGCAGTACTTC. It specifies CASSPPGAYEQYF.

The CDR3 reads CASYPILLSGANVLTF. CDR3 bases: TGTGCCAGCTACCCCATACTCCTCTCTGGGGCCAACGTCCTGACTTTC. The V gene is TRBV11-2, the J gene TRBJ2-6; D gene unclear. Germline V gives CDR1 SGHAT, CDR2 FQNNGV. Trimming stripped 8 bases from V and 0 bases from J, with 14 bases between. The CDR3 sequence is 16 residues long.

This clonotype has a count of ten or more. The genes are TRBV7-2 and TRBJ2-7, with 7 bases that match TRBD2. V lost 6 bases to trimming and J lost 3 bases; unmatched junction nucleotides: 14. Germline CDR1 is SGHTA and CDR2 is FQGNSA. The CDR3 loop spans 16 amino acids. The CDR3 region has the DNA TGTGCCAGCAGTCTCCAATCGGGGACTATAAACTACGAGCAGTACTTC. It encodes CASSLQSGTINYEQYF. Supplemented by reference TRBV7-2 and TRBJ2-7, the full variable domain reads GAGVSQSPSNKVTEKGKDVELRCDPISGHTALYWYRQSLGQGLEFLIYFQGNSAPDKSGLPSDRFSAERTGGSVSTLTIQRTQQEDSAVYLCASSLQSGTINYEQYFGPGTRLTVT.

This clonotype has just a few counts. The genes are TRBV12-3 or TRBV12-4 and TRBJ2-4; D possibly corresponds to TRBD2 (5 bases). CDR3 length equals 16 residues. V was clipped by 0 bases and J by 0 bases, with 9 bases between them. CDR3 protein: CASSLAEDPAKNIQYF. As DNA, the CDR3 is TGTGCCAGCAGTTTAGCGGAGGACCCAGCCAAAAACATTCAGTACTTC.

This clonotype came up many times. V and J are TRBV20-1 and TRBJ2-7; D gene uncertain. Trimming took off 3 bases at V and 3 bases at J, with 15 bases between the two ends. Germline V gene lookup returns CDR1 DFQATT and CDR2 SNEGSKA (reference sequence). The CDR3 runs to 14 residues. The CDR3 DNA sequence: TGCAGTGCTAGGATGCTGCGATATGGCTACGAGCAGTACTTC. This encodes CSARMLRYGYEQYF.

CDR3 protein: CASTLKPQRANVLTF. In DNA, the CDR3 is TGTGCCAGCACTCTCAAGCCACAGCGGGCCAACGTCCTGACTTTC. The chain has TRBV6-2 or TRBV6-3 and TRBJ2-6, with no clear D. Germline lookup yields CDR1 MNHEY and CDR2 SVGEGT. The V end lost 7 bases, the J end lost 5 bases, and 15 bases lay between the germline ends. The CDR3 consists of 15 residues.

This clonotype was seen ten or more times. The rearrangement links TRBV20-1 to TRBJ2-1, with a tentative D call TRBD2 (6 bases). V was clipped by 0 bases and J by 2 bases, with 8 bases between them. This CDR3 has 14 amino acids. Germline V CDR1 and CDR2: DFQATT, SNEGSKA (reference sequence). CDR3 sequence (DNA): TGCAGTGCTAGAGAGGGAGGCGCCTACAATGAGCAGTTCTTC. This codes for CSAREGGAYNEQFF.

The rearrangement uses TRBV29-1 and TRBJ1-1; a possible D gene is TRBD1 (6 bases). Looked up from germline, CDR1 is SQVTM and CDR2 is ANQGSEA. The CDR3 extends over 12 amino acids. The V and J ends lost 8 bases and 9 bases respectively, with 19 bases between them. The CDR3 sequence is CSCDKGDSKAFF. CDR3 DNA sequence: TGCAGCTGTGATAAGGGGGATAGTAAAGCTTTCTTT.

This clonotype was detected only a few times. The V gene is TRBV27, the J gene TRBJ2-3; the D is unclear. Germline V gene lookup returns CDR1 MNHEY and CDR2 SMNVEV (reference sequence). V was cut by 3 bases and J by 2 bases, with 9 bases left in between. This CDR3 has 14 amino acids. CDR3 residues: CASSLWSDTDTQYF. The CDR3, as DNA: TGTGCCAGCAGTTTGTGGTCGGACACAGATACGCAGTATTTT.

The rearrangement links TRBV9 to TRBJ2-7; 8 bases align to TRBD1. V shed 2 bases, J shed 3 bases, and the junction held 7 bases outside the gene matches. The CDR3 length is 15 residues. Germline V gene sequence: CDR1 SGDLS, CDR2 YYNGEE. For the CDR3, the DNA is TGTGCCAGCAGCGTCTTCCCGGACAGGGTCTACGAGCAGTACTTC. This gives the protein CASSVFPDRVYEQYF.

This clonotype was observed at least ten times. This chain uses TRBV9 with TRBJ1-2; maybe TRBD1 (6 bases). V lost 1 base, J lost 7 bases, and 14 bases lay in between. Germline CDR1 is SGDLS and CDR2 is YYNGEE. CDR3 length: 14 residues. The CDR3 loop reads CASSVRYEGGGYTF. The CDR3 bases are TGTGCCAGCAGCGTAAGATATGAAGGGGGTGGCTACACCTTC.

This clonotype was seen a handful of times. The rearrangement links TRBV2 to TRBJ1-2; 7 bases line up with TRBD1. Trimming removed 6 bases from V and 7 bases from J; junction bases left unmatched: 2. CDR3 length equals 11 residues. Germline CDR1 SNHLY, CDR2 FYNNEI. The CDR3 nucleotides are TGTGCCAGCAGACCAGGGGGTGGCTACACCTTC. Amino acid sequence: CASRPGGGYTF. Variable domain in full (rest from reference TRBV2 and TRBJ1-2): EPEVTQTPSHQVTQMGQEVILRCVPISNHLYFYWYRQILGQKVEFLVSFYNNEISEKSEIFDDQFSVERPDGSNFTLKIRSTKLEDSAMYFCASRPGGGYTFGSGTRLTVV.

This clonotype has at least ten counts. The gene calls are TRBV12-5 and TRBJ2-5, with 11 bases that match TRBD2. This CDR3 contains 16 residues. From germline, CDR1 is LGHNT and CDR2 FRNRAP. V was pared by 1 base and J by 5 bases, with 6 bases of the junction left unmatched. The CDR3 here is CASGLGLAGRGETQYF. CDR3 nucleotide sequence: TGTGCTAGTGGTTTGGGACTAGCGGGGAGAGGGGAGACCCAGTACTTC.

This clonotype was seen a few times. V gene TRBV27 combines with J gene TRBJ1-2; D not resolved. The CDR3 covers 13 residues. In germline, CDR1 is MNHEY, CDR2 SMNVEV (reference sequence). Trimming cost V 3 bases and J 6 bases, with 11 bases left between them. CDR3 nucleotides: TGTGCCAGCAGTTTCGGGAGGGCAAATGGCTACACCTTC. It yields the protein CASSFGRANGYTF.

This clonotype occurred a few times. DNA of the CDR3: TGTGCCAGCAGCGACGGGACAGCCACTACACAAGCTTTCTTT. Amino acid sequence: CASSDGTATTQAFF. The rearrangement links TRBV5-6 to TRBJ1-1, with 7 bases lining up with TRBD1. CDR1 and CDR2 from the germline V gene are SGHDT and YYEEEE. Germline trimming cut 4 bases from V and 9 bases from J; bases unmatched to any gene: 12. The length of the CDR3 is 14 residues.

This clonotype has more than one count but fewer than ten. The V call is TRBV4-2, the J call TRBJ2-3; possibly TRBD1 for D (6 bases). Trimming took 4 bases from V and 6 from J, leaving 14 bases between them. The CDR3 has 14 residues. CDR1 is LGHNA, CDR2 YNFKEQ, per germline. In DNA form, the CDR3 reads TGTGCCAGCAGCCCATCCGCCAGGGGCGATACGCAGTATTTT. It is translated as CASSPSARGDTQYF.

CDR3 residues: CASSSISTHEQYF. CDR3 in DNA: TGTGCCAGCAGCTCGATTTCTACCCACGAGCAGTACTTC. The chain combines TRBV7-8 with TRBJ2-7, with no clear D. The CDR3 is made up of 13 amino acids. The germline CDR1 and CDR2 sequences are SGHVS and FQNEAQ. Deletions cut 4 bases from V and 5 bases from J, with 12 bases between.

In its sample, this clonotype was seen a few times. The genes are TRBV30 and TRBJ2-3, with TRBD2 as a possible D gene (6 bases). Germline assignment: CDR1 GTSNPN and CDR2 SVGIG (reference sequence). The CDR3 runs 13 residues. Trimming left V 8 bases short and J 1 base short, with 13 bases between. The CDR3 loop is CALGWGGTDTQYF. CDR3 bases: TGTGCCCTAGGTTGGGGGGGCACAGATACGCAGTATTTT.

The chain combines TRBV12-3 or TRBV12-4 with TRBJ1-2, with D possibly being TRBD1 (6 bases). CDR3 length equals 15 residues. V was trimmed by 7 bases and J by 5 bases, leaving 20 bases between them. CDR3 residues: CASTGDAGQSYGYTF. The CDR3 DNA reads as TGTGCCAGCACCGGGGACGCAGGACAGTCTTATGGCTACACCTTC.

This clonotype appeared many times. The chain combines TRBV4-3 with TRBJ2-1; perhaps D is TRBD1 or TRBD2 (5 bases each). V gave up 3 bases and J gave up 5 bases, with 17 bases separating them. CDR1 is LGHNA and CDR2 is YSLEER in the germline V gene. This CDR3 spans 16 amino acids. The CDR3 sequence: CASSQGLGDGNNEQFF. The CDR3 nucleotides read TGCGCCAGCAGCCAGGGGTTGGGGGACGGAAACAATGAGCAGTTCTTC.

This clonotype has just a few counts. Compared with germline, one end of the junction differs, possibly owing to a read error. The rearrangement links TRBV27 to TRBJ1-2, with TRBD1 matching 9 bases. The CDR3 totals 14 residues. CDR1 and CDR2 from the germline V gene are MNHEY and SMNVEV (reference sequence). This CDR3 is CASSISGTGTGYTF. DNA of the CDR3: TGTGCCAGCAGTATATCCGGGACAGGGACTGGCTACACCTTC.

This sequence joins TRBV28 and TRBJ2-6, with TRBD1 as a possible D gene (6 bases). The CDR3 covers 17 residues. V was pared by 7 bases and J by 4 bases, with 20 bases between. CDR1 and CDR2 from the germline V gene are MDHEN and SYDVKM. In DNA form, the CDR3 reads TGTGCCAGCACCACTAATCTGGGGGCGCCGGGGGCCAACGTCCTGACTTTC. It encodes CASTTNLGAPGANVLTF.

This chain joins TRBV18 and TRBJ1-1, with unresolved D. Germline CDR1 KGHSH, CDR2 LQKENI. Trimming pared 2 bases from V and 8 bases from J, leaving 12 bases between. The CDR3 runs 13 residues. The chain's CDR3 is CASSPGSLLEAFF. CDR3 DNA: TGTGCCAGCTCACCAGGCTCCCTCCTCGAAGCTTTCTTT.

The chain uses TRBV14 and TRBJ1-1; no reliable D call. Trimming cost V 5 bases and J 1 base, with 8 bases left between them. This CDR3 is 13 amino acids long. CDR1 is SGHDN and CDR2 is FVKESK in the germline V gene. CDR3 in DNA: TGTGCCAGCAGCAGGATATCGAACACTGAAGCTTTCTTT. Its translation: CASSRISNTEAFF. Supplemented by reference TRBV14 and TRBJ1-1, the full variable domain reads EAGVTQFPSHSVIEKGQTVTLRCDPISGHDNLYWYRRVMGKEIKFLLHFVKESKQDESGMPNNRFLAERTGGTYSTLKVQPAELEDSGVYFCASSRISNTEAFFGQGTRLTVV.